The 8 T cell receptor beta chains below all came from one sample that was sequenced in a study of graft-versus-host responses after intestinal transplantation. Their target antigens are unknown. TCRdb's copy holds only in-frame clones and misses some; the assay was immunoSEQ multiplex PCR. The data show about 110,000 clones, roughly 93% seen once. The sequencing used unstimulated CD8+ T cells sorted from spleen or lymph node cells, collected before intestinal transplant. Every receptor here comes from a human donor who received an intestinal transplant.

This clone has only one observation. The chain links TRBV27 to TRBJ2-1; a possible D gene is TRBD2 (5 bases). Trimming stripped 6 bases from V and 2 bases from J, with 26 bases between. CDR1 is MNHEY, CDR2 SMNVEV, per germline (reference sequence). The CDR3 covers 19 residues. The CDR3 nucleotides read TGTGCCAGCAGCCCCTTTATGTTGAGGGAAACAGCCCCCTACAATGAGCAGTTCTTC. Its translation: CASSPFMLRETAPYNEQFF.

Note on this clone: Relative to the germline gene, one junction end is altered; a read error may explain this. This chain links TRBV29-1 with TRBJ2-2; D could derive from TRBD1 or TRBD2 (6 bases each). The CDR3 is 14 residues long. Germline V gene lookup returns CDR1 SQVTM and CDR2 ANQGSEA. This chain's CDR3 is CSVEGGSPAGELFF. For the CDR3, the DNA is TGCAGCGTCGAAGGGGGGTCCCCCGCCGGGGAGCTGTTTTTT.

The chain uses TRBV5-4 and TRBJ1-1; no reliable D call. Germline lookup yields CDR1 SGHNT and CDR2 YYREEE (reference sequence). CDR3 length equals 14 residues. Trimming removed 5 bases at V and 1 base at J, with 12 bases between. The CDR3 nucleotides are TGTGCCAGCAGGGAGGGAGGCCAGAACACTGAAGCTTTCTTT. As protein: CASREGGQNTEAFF.

V is TRBV9 and J is TRBJ1-2; possibly TRBD1 for D (5 bases). CDR3 length: 14 amino acids. Germline assignment: CDR1 SGDLS and CDR2 YYNGEE. Trimming removed 0 bases at V and 8 bases at J, with 14 bases between. DNA for the CDR3: TGTGCCAGCAGCGTAGGATGGAGGGGCGAGGGCTACACCTTC. Translated: CASSVGWRGEGYTF.

V and J are TRBV13 and TRBJ2-7, with D maybe TRBD1 (5 bases). Germline V gene data show CDR1 as PRHDT and CDR2 as FYEKMQ (reference sequence). This CDR3 is 14 amino acids long. Trimming left V 2 bases short and J 7 bases short, with 15 bases between. CDR3 residues: CASSLQDTLEEQYF. The CDR3 DNA reads as TGTGCCAGCAGCTTACAGGACACCTTAGAGGAGCAGTACTTC.

The J gene is TRBJ2-7, the V gene TRBV5-5, with D possibly being TRBD1 or TRBD2 (5 bases each). The germline gives CDR1 SGHKS, CDR2 YYEKEE (reference sequence). V was shortened by 0 bases and J by 0 bases, with 16 bases between the two germline ends. The CDR3 runs 17 residues. The DNA for the CDR3 is TGTGCCAGCAGCTTGGGGGGACCGTCGATGGGCTCCTACGAGCAGTACTTC. Translated, it gives CASSLGGPSMGSYEQYF.

This chain connects TRBV9 to TRBJ1-1, with 7 nucleotides matching TRBD1. With V trimmed by 5 bases and J by 0 bases, 7 bases remained unmatched. Germline V gene data show CDR1 as SGDLS and CDR2 as YYNGEE. The CDR3 runs to 15 residues. CDR3 residues: CASSLTGVMNTEAFF. The CDR3 DNA reads TGTGCCAGCAGTCTAACAGGGGTAATGAACACTGAAGCTTTCTTT.

The rearrangement uses TRBV4-3 and TRBJ2-1; D ambiguous. CDR1 LGHNA and CDR2 YSLEER come from the germline V gene. The ends were cut back, 0 bases at V and 3 bases at J, with 0 bases in the middle. The CDR3 is 12 amino acids. The CDR3 DNA follows: TGCGCCAGCAGCCAAGACTACAATGAGCAGTTCTTC. It encodes CASSQDYNEQFF.